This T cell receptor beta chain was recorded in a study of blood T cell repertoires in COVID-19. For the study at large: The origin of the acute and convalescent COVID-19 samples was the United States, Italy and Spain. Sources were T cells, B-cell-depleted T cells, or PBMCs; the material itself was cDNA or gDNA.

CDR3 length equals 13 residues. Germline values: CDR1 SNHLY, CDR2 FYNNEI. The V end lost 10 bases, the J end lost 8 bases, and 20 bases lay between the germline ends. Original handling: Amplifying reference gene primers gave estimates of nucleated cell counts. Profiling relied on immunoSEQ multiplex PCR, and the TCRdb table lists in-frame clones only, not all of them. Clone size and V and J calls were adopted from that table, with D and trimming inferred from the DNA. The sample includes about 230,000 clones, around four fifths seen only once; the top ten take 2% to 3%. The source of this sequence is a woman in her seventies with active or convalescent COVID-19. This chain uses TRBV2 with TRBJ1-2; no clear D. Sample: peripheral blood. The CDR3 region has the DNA TGTGCCACCTACCTGCAACCCCGGGGAGGCTACACCTTC. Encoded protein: CATYLQPRGGYTF.